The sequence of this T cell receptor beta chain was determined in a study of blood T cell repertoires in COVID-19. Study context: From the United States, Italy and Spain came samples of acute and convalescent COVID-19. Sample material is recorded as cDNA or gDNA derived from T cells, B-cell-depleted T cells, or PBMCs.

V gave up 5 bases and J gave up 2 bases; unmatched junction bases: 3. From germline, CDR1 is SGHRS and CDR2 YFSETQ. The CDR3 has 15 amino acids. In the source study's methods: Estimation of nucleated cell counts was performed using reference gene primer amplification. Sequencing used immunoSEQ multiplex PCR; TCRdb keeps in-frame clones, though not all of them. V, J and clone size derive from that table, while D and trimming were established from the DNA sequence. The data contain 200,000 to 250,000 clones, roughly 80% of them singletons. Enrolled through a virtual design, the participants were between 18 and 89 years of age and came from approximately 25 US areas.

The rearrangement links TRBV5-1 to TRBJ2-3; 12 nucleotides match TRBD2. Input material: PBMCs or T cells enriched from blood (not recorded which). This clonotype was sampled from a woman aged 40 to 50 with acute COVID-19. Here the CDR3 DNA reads TGCGCCAGCAGGCGGACTAGCGGGGTCACAGATACGCAGTATTTT. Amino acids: CASRRTSGVTDTQYF.